Shown below are 16 T cell receptor beta chains from a single sample sequenced in a study of T cells in Graves' hyperthyroidism and ophthalmopathy. Authors of the study amplified TCR beta CDR3 regions from RNA transcripts. The HTBI set primed first-round TCR CDR3 RT-PCR. MiXCR, applied by TCRdb to the multiplex PCR reads, yields one record per CDR3 protein. The data contain some 600,000 distinct CDR3 sequences, approximately 13% of them seen just once; the ten biggest clones take up almost 6%. The sample consisted of blood. These receptors all come from a woman in her 30s with Graves' hyperthyroidism that later progressed to Graves' ophthalmopathy.

The chain recombines TRBV7-3 with TRBJ2-5; D remains ambiguous. CDR1 and CDR2 from the germline V gene are SGHTA and FQGTGA. The CDR3 spans 13 residues. Trimming cost V 3 bases and J 0 bases, with 5 bases left between them. CDR3 DNA: TGTGCCAGCAGCTTTGTCGACCAAGAGACCCAGTACTTC. This encodes CASSFVDQETQYF.

This clonotype was detected only a few times. The CDR3 region has the DNA TGTGCCAGCAGCTTCCAAATAGGCGGAGAGACCCAGTACTTC. This codes for CASSFQIGGETQYF. The chain combines TRBV5-4 with TRBJ2-5; unclear D gene. The CDR3 runs 14 residues. Germline V gene sequence: CDR1 SGHNT, CDR2 YYREEE (reference sequence). V gave up 2 bases and J gave up 4 bases, with 12 bases separating them.

This clonotype was counted at least ten times. The CDR3: CASGGGVWSEQFF. CDR3 coding DNA: TGTGCCAGTGGGGGAGGGGTTTGGAGTGAGCAGTTCTTC. This sequence joins TRBV3-1 and TRBJ2-1; 7 positions match TRBD2. The ends lost 9 bases at V and 9 bases at J; junction bases unmatched: 11. The CDR3 is 13 amino acids. The germline V gene has CDR1 LGHDT and CDR2 YNNKEL (reference sequence).

Regarding this clonotype: A much more abundant neighbour one base away suggests this may be a read error. The missing conserved phenylalanine or tryptophan at the end of this CDR3 makes a read error likely. The chain combines TRBV19 with TRBJ2-7; D not resolved. Trimming took 4 bases from V and 1 from J, leaving 14 bases between them. From germline, CDR1 is LNHDA and CDR2 SQIVND (reference sequence). This CDR3 contains 15 residues. The CDR3 coding sequence is TGTGCCAGTAGTAAGTCTGGCGGACCATCCTACGAGCAGTACCTC. Its protein product is CASSKSGGPSYEQYL.

This clonotype came up many times. V and J are TRBV11-2 and TRBJ2-1, with D tentatively TRBD2 (6 bases). CDR1 and CDR2 (germline): SGHAT, FQNNGV. Trimming pared 5 bases from V and 1 base from J, leaving 12 bases between. This CDR3 has 15 amino acids. The chain's CDR3 is CASSPRTNSYNEQFF. The CDR3, as DNA: TGTGCCAGCAGCCCCCGGACTAATTCCTACAATGAGCAGTTCTTC.

The gene calls are TRBV6-2 or TRBV6-3 and TRBJ2-5, with D tentatively TRBD2 (5 bases). Per germline, CDR1 MNHEY and CDR2 SVGEGT. V lost 8 bases and J lost 1, with 14 bases in between. This CDR3 is 14 amino acids long. CDR3: CASSSGLFQETQYF. The CDR3 DNA is TGTGCCAGCTCCTCCGGACTGTTCCAAGAGACCCAGTACTTC.

This clonotype appeared many times. The chain recombines TRBV30 with TRBJ1-5; a possible D gene is TRBD1 (5 bases). Germline V gene sequence: CDR1 GTSNPN, CDR2 SVGIG (reference sequence). V gave up 3 bases and J gave up 2 bases, with 8 bases separating them. This CDR3 is 13 amino acids long. CDR3 DNA sequence: TGTGCCTGGAGGGGGCAGGGCAATCAGCCCCAGCATTTT. Translation: CAWRGQGNQPQHF.

This clonotype has a count of ten or more. The J gene is TRBJ2-1, the V gene TRBV28; the D gene is possibly TRBD1 (6 bases). CDR1 is MDHEN, CDR2 SYDVKM, per germline. This CDR3 has 16 residues. Trimming took off 8 bases at V and 6 bases at J, with 23 bases between the two ends. The CDR3, as DNA: TGTGCCAGCTTCTCCCCAGGGGCAGGATTCGTCAATGAGCAGTTCTTC. As protein: CASFSPGAGFVNEQFF.

This sequence joins TRBV3-1 and TRBJ1-1; D uncertain. Germline CDR1 reads LGHDT; CDR2 reads YNNKEL (reference sequence). With 7 bases removed from V and 6 bases from J, the gap between germline ends came to 18 bases. The CDR3 covers 14 residues. The CDR3 loop is CASTLDIPSAEAFF. CDR3 nucleotide sequence: TGTGCCAGCACCCTAGACATCCCATCGGCTGAAGCTTTCTTT.

Ten or more counts support this clonotype. V usage is TRBV6-1 and J usage is TRBJ2-7; D is ambiguous. Germline V gene sequence: CDR1 MNHNS, CDR2 SASEGT. The germline V and J ends were trimmed by 6 bases and 4 bases, with 16 bases remaining between them. The CDR3 sequence is 14 residues long. The CDR3 here is CASRYSRMAYEQYF. The CDR3 bases are TGTGCCAGCAGATACAGCAGAATGGCGTACGAGCAGTACTTC.

Turning to this clonotype: One junction end does not reproduce the germline sequence, and a read error may be involved. V usage is TRBV27 and J usage is TRBJ2-1, with D tentatively TRBD2 (6 bases). Germline V gives CDR1 MNHEY, CDR2 SMNVEV (reference sequence). The CDR3 loop spans 17 amino acids. The CDR3 loop is CGSSFQNILGVADEQFF. The CDR3, as DNA: TGTGGCAGCAGTTTCCAAAATATCCTTGGGGTAGCGGATGAGCAGTTCTTC.

In this sample, this clonotype turned up many times. The chain links TRBV7-8 to TRBJ2-7; no firm D call. The length of the CDR3 is 17 residues. Germline CDR1 and CDR2: SGHVS and FQNEAQ. Trimming took off 5 bases at V and 3 bases at J, with 23 bases between the two ends. The CDR3 DNA sequence: TGTGCCAGCAGCCCTCTGGACGGTCAAAATGGGGACTACGAGCAGTACTTC. Protein product: CASSPLDGQNGDYEQYF.

This clonotype was recorded at least ten times. As DNA, the CDR3 is TGCAGCGTTGATCTGAGTAACTATGGCTACACCTTC. Translated: CSVDLSNYGYTF. The rearrangement uses TRBV29-1 and TRBJ1-2; D unclear. CDR3 length equals 12 residues. CDR1 and CDR2 from the germline V gene are SQVTM and ANQGSEA. The V gene lost 3 bases and the J gene lost 1 base, with 6 bases spanning the gap.

This clonotype was seen a handful of times. This chain links TRBV3-1 with TRBJ2-7; D may be TRBD2 (6 bases). CDR3 size: 16 residues. Looked up from germline, CDR1 is LGHDT and CDR2 is YNNKEL (reference sequence). Trimming shortened V by 1 base and J by 1 base, and 14 bases separated the two germline ends. The CDR3 protein is CASSQGSRAGSYEQYF. The CDR3 coding sequence is TGTGCCAGCAGCCAAGGTTCCCGGGCGGGATCCTACGAGCAGTACTTC.

This clonotype has at least ten counts. The V gene is TRBV7-3, the J gene TRBJ2-1, with 12 bases aligning to TRBD2. From germline, CDR1 is SGHTA and CDR2 FQGTGA. The CDR3 is made up of 19 amino acids. Losses at the gene ends were 4 bases for V and 4 bases for J; bases not matched to a gene: 14. CDR3 protein: CASSSPGLAGPTGYNEQFF. DNA for the CDR3: TGTGCCAGCAGCTCTCCAGGACTAGCGGGACCCACGGGGTACAATGAGCAGTTCTTC.

The rearrangement uses TRBV28 and TRBJ1-1; D not resolved. The CDR3 loop spans 14 amino acids. From germline, CDR1 is MDHEN and CDR2 SYDVKM. Trimming took off 2 bases at V and 5 bases at J, with 12 bases between the two ends. The DNA of the CDR3 is TGTGCCAGCAGTTTAGCGAGGGCGGAGACTGAAGCTTTCTTT. Amino acid sequence: CASSLARAETEAFF.